Sequencing of this TCR beta chain was carried out in a study of T-cell reconstitution after alpha-beta-depleted transplantation in children (dated by TCRdb to about 2016). With respect to the entire study: Using TCR repertoire profiling, the study quantitatively followed how T-cell immune reconstitution unfolded in children after TCRalphabeta/CD19-depleted allogeneic hematopoietic cell transplantation.

For this clonotype: No antigen is known for it. There are no base qualities to consult, and no much larger clone falls within one base.

Libraries came from PCR. The data were produced on an Illumina HiSeq 2500. Molecular barcoding was employed in the preparation of TCR libraries, with unique molecular identifiers being used to normalize TCRbeta repertoire quantification. TCRdb applied fastp at Q25 and MiXCR to the public reads, then kept only in-frame beta chains. Identical CDR3 proteins give one entry, which carries the most common genes and DNA. This sample gives approximately 590,000 distinct CDR3 sequences in total; over 9.5% of them show up just once. Clones ranked in the top ten supply roughly 3.9% of the sample. This clonotype was sampled from a human donor who donated a stem cell graft to a child with acute myeloid leukemia. Sequences were derived from PBMCs from the stem cell graft donor, sampled from the stem cell graft.

CDR3 reads: CAWSLQGFRGTGELFF. The DNA sequence reads TGTGCCTGGAGTTTACAGGGGTTTCGAGGCACCGGGGAGCTGTTTTTT. The chain uses TRBV30 and TRBJ2-2, and TRBD1 matches 7 of the central bases. Its CDR3 holds 16 amino acids, cysteine through phenylalanine. The CDR3 DNA has 48 bases and is translated from base 1. From V the trimming removes 2 bases and from J it removes 4 bases, while the gene matches leave 10 bases of the junction unaccounted for. The germline V gene (reference sequence) specifies GTSNPN as CDR1 and SVGIG as CDR2.